This TCR beta chain emerged from a study of beta chain features in type 1 diabetes. Overall study: Age, gender and cell yields were alike across patients and healthy donors. Cells sorted and examined across all samples totaled roughly 98 million.

Germline V lookup: CDR1 GTSNPN, CDR2 SVGIG (reference sequence). The ends were cut back, 0 bases at V and 4 bases at J, with 4 bases in the middle. This CDR3 has 11 amino acids. As for this clone: The sample has other DNA sequences that encode this CDR3 too.

cDNA synthesis used the whole RNA isolate, giving expressed TCRB sequences. TCRdb's copy holds only in-frame clones and misses some; the assay was immunoSEQ multiplex PCR. Of hundreds of thousands of clones in the sample, about 14% were seen once. Input material: naive CD4+ T cells from blood. This sequence joins TRBV30 and TRBJ2-7; no reliable D call. The source is a young man in good health. In DNA form, the CDR3 reads TGTGCCTGGAGTGTAAGGTACGAGCAGTACTTC. Protein: CAWSVRYEQYF. Full variable domain (rest looked up from reference TRBV30 and TRBJ2-7): SQTIHQWPATLVQPVGSPLSLECTVEGTSNPNLYWYRQAAGRGLQLLFYSVGIGQISSEVPQNLSASRPQDRQFILSSKKLLLSDSGFYLCAWSVRYEQYFGPGTRLTVT.